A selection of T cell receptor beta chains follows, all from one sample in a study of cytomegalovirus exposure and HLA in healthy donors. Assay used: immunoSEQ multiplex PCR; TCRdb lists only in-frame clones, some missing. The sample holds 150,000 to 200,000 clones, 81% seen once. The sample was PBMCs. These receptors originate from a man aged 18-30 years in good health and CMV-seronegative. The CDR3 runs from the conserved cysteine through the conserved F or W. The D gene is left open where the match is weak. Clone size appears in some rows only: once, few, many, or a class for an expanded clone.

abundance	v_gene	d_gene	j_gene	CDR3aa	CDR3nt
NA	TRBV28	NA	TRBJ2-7	CASSLPGLEQYF	TGTGCCAGCAGTTTACCTGGACTGGAGCAGTACTTC
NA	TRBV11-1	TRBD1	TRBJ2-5	CASSKGRTGRQETQYF	TGTGCCAGCAGCAAAGGAAGGACAGGGCGCCAAGAGACCCAGTACTTC
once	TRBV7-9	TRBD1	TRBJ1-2	CSSSLGSTGSKDYGYTF	TGTTCCAGCAGCTTAGGATCGACAGGGTCTAAGGACTATGGCTACACCTTC
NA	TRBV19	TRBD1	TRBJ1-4	CASSIPGQGENEKLFF	TGTGCCAGTAGTATCCCGGGACAGGGCGAAAATGAAAAACTGTTTTTT
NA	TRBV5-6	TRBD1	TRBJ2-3	CASSLLRQGDGDTQYF	TGTGCCAGCAGCTTGCTGAGACAGGGGGACGGAGATACGCAGTATTTT
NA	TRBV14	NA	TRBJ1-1	CASSPRWGQGVAFF	TGTGCCAGCAGCCCCAGATGGGGTCAGGGCGTTGCTTTCTTT
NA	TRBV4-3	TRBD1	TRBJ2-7	CASSQALDRAYEQYF	TGCGCCAGCAGCCAAGCTCTGGACAGGGCCTACGAGCAGTACTTC
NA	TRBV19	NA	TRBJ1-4	CASSTPGLRVEKLFF	TGTGCCAGTAGTACCCCGGGACTTAGGGTTGAAAAACTGTTTTTT
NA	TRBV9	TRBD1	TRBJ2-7	CASSPLPDRGSEQYF	TGTGCCAGCAGCCCGCTACCGGACAGGGGAAGCGAGCAGTACTTC
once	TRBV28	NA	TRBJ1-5	CASSAYQPQHF	TGTGCCAGCAGCGCGTATCAGCCCCAGCATTTT
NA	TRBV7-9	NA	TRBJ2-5	CASSFLLVSGAETQYF	TGTGCCAGCAGCTTTTTATTGGTCTCGGGAGCAGAGACCCAGTACTTC
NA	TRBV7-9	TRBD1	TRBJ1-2	CASSRQGASGYTF	TGTGCCAGCAGCCGACAGGGGGCATCGGGCTACACCTTC
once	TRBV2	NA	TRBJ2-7	CASSPAVYEQYF	TGTGCCAGCAGTCCGGCGGTCTACGAGCAGTACTTC
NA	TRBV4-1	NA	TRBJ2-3	CASSQTRGTDTQYF	TGCGCCAGCAGCCAGACCAGGGGCACAGATACGCAGTATTTT
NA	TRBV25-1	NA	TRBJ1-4	CASSESAGNEKLFF	TGTGCCAGCAGTGAATCGGCAGGGAATGAAAAACTGTTTTTT
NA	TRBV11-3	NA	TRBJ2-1	CASSLDRGFTANEQFF	TGTGCCAGCAGCTTAGATAGAGGGTTTACGGCCAATGAGCAGTTCTTC
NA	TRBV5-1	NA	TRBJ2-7	CASSSRDTPYEQYF	TGCGCCAGCAGCAGCCGGGACACCCCCTACGAGCAGTACTTC
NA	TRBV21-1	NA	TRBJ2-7	CASSKGQRGCYEQYF	TGTGCCAGCAGCAAGGGACAGAGAGGTTGCTACGAGCAGTACTTC
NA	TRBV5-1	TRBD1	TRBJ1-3	CASSFRGLPLSGNTIYF	TGCGCCAGCAGCTTCAGGGGGCTCCCCCTCTCTGGAAACACCATATATTTT
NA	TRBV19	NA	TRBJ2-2	CASSTLLGPNTGELFF	TGTGCCAGTAGTACCCTCCTGGGGCCAAACACCGGGGAGCTGTTTTTT
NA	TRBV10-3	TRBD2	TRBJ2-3	CAIRNSGSWTDTQYF	TGTGCCATCAGGAATAGCGGGAGTTGGACAGATACGCAGTATTTT
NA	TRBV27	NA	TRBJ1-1	CASSLYGMNTEAFF	TGTGCCAGCAGTTTATACGGGATGAACACTGAAGCTTTCTTT
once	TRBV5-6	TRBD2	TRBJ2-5	CASKTSGETQYF	TGTGCCAGCAAAACTAGCGGAGAGACCCAGTACTTC
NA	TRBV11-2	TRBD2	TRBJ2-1	CASSLVLPRGGPYNEQFF	TGTGCCAGCAGCTTAGTGCTCCCCCGGGGGGGCCCCTACAATGAGCAGTTCTTC
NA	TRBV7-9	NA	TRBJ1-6	CASSPSQDYNSPLHF	TGTGCCAGCAGCCCCAGTCAGGATTACAATTCACCCCTCCACTTT
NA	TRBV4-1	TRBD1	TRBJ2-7	CASSLYRDRGPYEQYF	TGCGCCAGCAGCCTTTACCGGGACAGGGGGCCTTACGAGCAGTACTTC
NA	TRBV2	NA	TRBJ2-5	CASTRGLQETQYF	TGTGCCAGCACCCGCGGTCTACAAGAGACCCAGTACTTC
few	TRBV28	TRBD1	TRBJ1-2	CASRIGNRGLEDYGYTF	TGTGCCAGCAGAATAGGCAATAGGGGGCTGGAGGACTATGGCTACACCTTC
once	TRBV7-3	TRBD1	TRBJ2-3	CASSHRGRTDTQYF	TGTGCCAGCAGCCACAGGGGTCGCACAGATACGCAGTATTTT
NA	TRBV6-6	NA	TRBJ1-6	CASSPTADSEGSPLHF	TGTGCCAGCAGCCCTACGGCGGACAGTGAAGGTTCACCCCTCCACTTT
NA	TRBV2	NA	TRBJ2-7	CASSEEGGPSYEQYF	TGTGCCAGCAGTGAAGAGGGAGGCCCCTCCTACGAGCAGTACTTC